These 22 T cell receptor beta chains were sequenced from one sample in a study of CXCR3-negative and CXCR3-positive naive CD8 T cells. Preparation of TRB cDNA libraries relied on 5' RACE carrying UMI labels. TCRdb reworked the 5' RACE reads into one entry per CDR3 protein, no DNA. Reported are some 7,400 distinct CDR3 sequences; the ten largest clones contain 1.5% to 2%. The sequenced sample was naive CXCR3- CD8+ T cells from blood. Documented subset: CD45RO-CCR7+CD27+CD95- naive CD8+ T cells lacking CXCR3 (TNR3-). The origin of the receptors is a human donor in good health. Some clones in this sample may be carry-over from other donors' samples.

The CDR3 sequence is CASSLGPNQPQHF. The V call is TRBV11-2, the J call TRBJ1-5. Germline V gene lookup returns CDR1 SGHAT and CDR2 FQNNGV. The length of the CDR3 is 13 residues.

The rearrangement links TRBV6-4 to TRBJ2-1; there is no DNA to check the TCRdb D call of TRBD2. Germline-derived CDR1 and CDR2 are MRHNA and SNTAGT. The CDR3 is 15 amino acids. CDR3 residues: CASSILAGGRNEQFF.

This clonotype shows up as medium-sized by frequency. This rearrangement joins TRBV6-5 to TRBJ1-2; TCRdb picks TRBD1, but there is no DNA to check that call. The germline CDR1 and CDR2 sequences are MNHEY and SVGAGI. The CDR3 is 15 residues long. This CDR3 is CASSYPGQPRDGYTF.

This sequence joins TRBV11-2 and TRBJ2-5; absent DNA, TCRdb's TRBD2 call cannot be checked. This CDR3 spans 15 amino acids. The germline gives CDR1 SGHAT, CDR2 FQNNGV. CDR3 region: CASSFLAGGQETQYF.

The chain links TRBV29-1 to TRBJ2-2; no DNA is available, so the TRBD2 call from TCRdb remains unchecked. The CDR3 sequence is 17 residues long. Per germline, CDR1 SQVTM and CDR2 ANQGSEA. This CDR3 is CSVEPSTSGRNTGELFF.

V and J are TRBV13 and TRBJ2-7. Germline-derived CDR1 and CDR2 are PRHDT and FYEKMQ (reference sequence). CDR3 length equals 12 residues. The CDR3 sequence is CASSLVPHEQYF.

This chain connects TRBV12-3 or TRBV12-4 to TRBJ1-1; as DNA is missing, the TRBD1 call by TCRdb cannot be tested. This CDR3 is 15 amino acids long. This CDR3 is CASSSGLGVNTEAFF.

This clonotype shows up as medium-sized (0.01 to 0.1%) by frequency. The chain couples TRBV6-6 to TRBJ2-1. The V gene's germline CDR1 is MNHNY and CDR2 SVGAGI (reference sequence). The CDR3 is made up of 15 amino acids. The CDR3 region is CASSLSFPDYNEQFF.

The gene calls are TRBV13 and TRBJ2-1; TCRdb picks TRBD1, but there is no DNA to check that call. Germline-derived CDR1 and CDR2 are PRHDT and FYEKMQ (reference sequence). The CDR3 runs to 15 residues. CDR3 sequence: CASRDRGLGHNEQFF. Drawing the rest from reference TRBV13 and TRBJ2-1, the complete variable domain is AAGVIQSPRHLIKEKRETATLKCYPIPRHDTVYWYQQGPGQDPQFLISFYEKMQSDKGSIPDRFSAQQFSDYHSELNMSSLELGDSALYFCASRDRGLGHNEQFFGPGTRLTVL.

Frequency places this clonotype as medium-sized. The rearrangement links TRBV28 to TRBJ2-7. Germline-derived CDR1 and CDR2 are MDHEN and SYDVKM. The CDR3 totals 11 residues. CDR3 region: CASSPGNEQYF.

This chain uses TRBV6-5 with TRBJ2-4. This CDR3 has 16 residues. Per germline, CDR1 MNHEY and CDR2 SVGAGI. The CDR3: CASSYPRNVGGWIQYF.

The rearrangement links TRBV4-1 to TRBJ2-2; TCRdb reports TRBD1, a call that lacks DNA to check it against. The germline V gene has CDR1 MGHRA and CDR2 YSYEKL. The CDR3 is 15 residues long. CDR3 amino acids: CASSQGGQGAGELFF.

This clonotype is labeled medium-sized based on frequency. The V gene is TRBV7-9, the J gene TRBJ1-6; TCRdb picks TRBD1, but there is no DNA to check that call. Per germline, CDR1 SEHNR and CDR2 FQNEAQ (reference sequence). The CDR3 sequence is 14 residues long. This chain's CDR3 is CASSSPLNDSPLHF.

This clonotype is medium-sized by frequency. V usage is TRBV13 and J usage is TRBJ2-1; the D gene TCRdb calls, TRBD1, cannot be checked with no DNA. Germline lookup yields CDR1 PRHDT and CDR2 FYEKMQ (reference sequence). The CDR3 extends over 15 amino acids. The CDR3 region is CASSQPGQGYNEQFF.

The rearrangement uses TRBV12-3 or TRBV12-4 and TRBJ2-2. This CDR3 comprises 12 residues. This CDR3 reads CASSGNTGELFF.

The chain couples TRBV6-2 or TRBV6-3 to TRBJ2-7; the D call from TCRdb, TRBD1, cannot be confirmed without DNA. The CDR3 is made up of 16 amino acids. Germline loops: CDR1 MNHEY, CDR2 SVGEGT. The CDR3: CASSYSPDREQYEQYF.

This clonotype is classed as medium-sized (0.01 to 0.1%) by frequency. The V gene is TRBV20-1, the J gene TRBJ2-3; TCRdb reports TRBD2, a call that lacks DNA to check it against. CDR3 length: 15 amino acids. The germline V gene encodes CDR1 DFQATT and CDR2 SNEGSKA (reference sequence). The CDR3 here is CSAERDSGEADTQYF.

The chain has TRBV19 and TRBJ2-2. The CDR3 consists of 16 residues. Germline V gives CDR1 LNHDA, CDR2 SQIVND (reference sequence). CDR3 sequence: CASSIAGEENTGELFF.

By frequency, this clonotype is medium-sized. The V gene is TRBV5-1, the J gene TRBJ2-7. The CDR3 covers 13 residues. Looked up from germline, CDR1 is SGHRS and CDR2 is YFSETQ. The CDR3 is CASSLEAAYEQYF.

This clonotype is deemed medium-sized (0.01 to 0.1%) by its frequency. This sequence joins TRBV5-1 and TRBJ2-4; TCRdb reports TRBD1, a call that lacks DNA to check it against. The CDR3 sequence is 13 residues long. Germline CDR1 reads SGHRS; CDR2 reads YFSETQ. The CDR3 loop is CASSLDPGNIQYF. The complete variable domain, with remaining parts taken from reference TRBV5-1 and TRBJ2-4, reads KAGVTQTPRYLIKTRGQQVTLSCSPISGHRSVSWYQQTPGQGLQFLFEYFSETQRNKGNFPGRFSGRQFSNSRSEMNVSTLELGDSALYLCASSLDPGNIQYFGAGTRLSVL.

This clonotype is labeled medium-sized based on frequency. This chain joins TRBV7-2 and TRBJ2-2. The CDR3 runs to 14 residues. The V gene's germline CDR1 is SGHTA and CDR2 FQGNSA. The CDR3 is CASSLLRFSGELFF.

This clonotype is medium-sized (0.01 to 0.1%) by frequency. The chain uses TRBV7-8 and TRBJ1-4; TCRdb names TRBD1, which stays unverified in the absence of DNA. This CDR3 spans 16 amino acids. CDR1 is SGHVS and CDR2 is FQNEAQ in the germline V gene. CDR3 loop: CASSVLTGGEDEKLFF.